The clone carrying this TCR beta chain was seen a handful of times. This sample is part of a study of blood T cell repertoires in COVID-19. Whole-study context: Sources were T cells, B-cell-depleted T cells, or PBMCs; the material itself was cDNA or gDNA.

Germline CDR1 is MGHRA and CDR2 is YSYEKL. The CDR3 is 15 residues long. V was trimmed by 1 base and J by 5 bases, leaving 11 bases between them. In terms of age and location, participants ranged from roughly 18 to 89 years and lived in about two dozen US areas. Original analysis: Nucleated cell counts were estimated from reference gene primer amplification. Data came from immunoSEQ multiplex PCR; TCRdb stores just in-frame clones and leaves some out. That table furnishes V, J and clone size, whereas the DNA furnished D and trimming. The sample lists about 470,000 clones; 75% to 90% were seen once. The rearrangement uses TRBV4-1 and TRBJ2-2; a possible D gene is TRBD1 (5 bases). The source material was PBMCs or T cells enriched from blood (not recorded which). The sequence was collected from a woman in her late teens or twenties who had recovered from COVID-19. The DNA of the CDR3 is TGCGCCAGCAGCCAAGTAGTTAAGGGGACCGGGGAGCTGTTTTTT. Its protein product is CASSQVVKGTGELFF.